This T cell receptor beta chain was recorded in a study of PD-1 and CTLA-4 blockade in melanoma (dated by TCRdb to the early 2020s). About the full investigation: The study compared how PD-1 blockade and CTLA-4 blockade affected the melanoma-reactive CD8 T cell response in patients with melanoma.

As regards this clone: It lacks a known antigen. No quality values exist for individual bases; no much larger clone is one base distant.

The CDR3 holds 13 amino acids from the cysteine to the phenylalanine. The read is trimmed to its CDR3 DNA, 39 bases read in frame from base 1. A distance of 5 bases separates the germline ends of V and J, which lose 2 bases and 1 base respectively. The germline V gene (reference sequence) yields MNHEY for CDR1 and SMNVEV for CDR2. Receptor libraries were prepared by the immunoSEQ multiplex PCR assay. The table comes from immuneACCESS by way of TCRdb, which keeps in-frame sequences with V and J called. Part of the clones is missing from these tables; in studies checked, under half for an unresolved V gene and the rest for unknown reasons. The sample table records almost 30,000 clones; approximately 91% of these occur just once. Roughly 8% of the sample goes to the ten largest clones.

This clonotype originated in a human donor with melanoma. The chain is encoded by TRBV27 joined to TRBJ1-1; the D gene remains uncertain. The source material was CD8+ T cells from peripheral blood, sampled before anti-PD-1 treatment. CDR3 sequence: CASSLGRNTEAFF. In nucleotide form, the sequence is TGTGCCAGCAGTTTAGGCCGGAACACTGAAGCTTTCTTT.